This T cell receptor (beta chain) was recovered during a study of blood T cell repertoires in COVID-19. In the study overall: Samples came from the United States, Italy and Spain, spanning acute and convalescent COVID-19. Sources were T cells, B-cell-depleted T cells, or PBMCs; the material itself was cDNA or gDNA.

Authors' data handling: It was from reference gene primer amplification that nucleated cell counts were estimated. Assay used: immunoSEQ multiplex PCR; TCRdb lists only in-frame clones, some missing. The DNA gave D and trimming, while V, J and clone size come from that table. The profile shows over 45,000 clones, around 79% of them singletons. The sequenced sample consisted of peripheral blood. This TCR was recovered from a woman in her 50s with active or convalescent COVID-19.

CDR3 sequence (DNA): TGTGCCAGCAAGTCCTCGCAGGGGGGCATTCAGTACTTC. Its protein is CASKSSQGGIQYF. The chain uses TRBV11-2 and TRBJ2-4; a possible D gene is TRBD1 (7 bases). The V end was cut by 7 bases, the J end by 9 bases, with 16 bases between. This CDR3 region has 13 residues. Looked up from germline, CDR1 is SGHAT and CDR2 is FQNNGV.